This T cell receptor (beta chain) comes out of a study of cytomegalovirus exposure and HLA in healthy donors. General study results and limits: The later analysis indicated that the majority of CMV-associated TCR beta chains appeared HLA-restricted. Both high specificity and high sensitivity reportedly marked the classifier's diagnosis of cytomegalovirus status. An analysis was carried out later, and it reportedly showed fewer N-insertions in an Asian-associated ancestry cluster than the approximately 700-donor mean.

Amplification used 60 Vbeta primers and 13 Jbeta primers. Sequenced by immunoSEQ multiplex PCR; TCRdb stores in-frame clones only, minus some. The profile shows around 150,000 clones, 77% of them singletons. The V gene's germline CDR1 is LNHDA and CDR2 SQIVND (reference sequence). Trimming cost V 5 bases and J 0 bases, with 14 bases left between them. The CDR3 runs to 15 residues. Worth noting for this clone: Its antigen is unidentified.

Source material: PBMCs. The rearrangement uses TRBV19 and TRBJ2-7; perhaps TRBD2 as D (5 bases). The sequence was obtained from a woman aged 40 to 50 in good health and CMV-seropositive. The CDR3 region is CASSASGGSSYEQYF. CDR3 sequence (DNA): TGTGCCAGTAGTGCGAGCGGAGGAAGCTCCTACGAGCAGTACTTC.